Listed here is a single T cell receptor beta chain. Its specificity is unknown. Only in-frame clones appear in the TCRdb table, and some are missing; sequencing was by immunoSEQ multiplex PCR. The sample lists 150,000 or so clones; approximately 87% were seen once. This record comes from a study of T cell responses to AZD1222 COVID-19 vaccine. Germline V gene lookup returns CDR1 SGHTA and CDR2 FQGNSA. The CDR3 contains 14 residues. V lost 5 bases and J lost 5; bases outside the gene matches: 4. Study-wide results and caveats: Receipt of two AZD1222 doses was followed by a rise in Spike-specific TCR breadth and depth. Mostly white British, mostly female donors; authors suggested clonal diversity may be underestimated. A reported finding is that nearly half of spike-specific TCRs target unmutated variant regions. Sampled repertoires all dated from after the peak T cell response.

Here the sequenced sample was peripheral blood, taken on day 0 of MenACWY control vaccination. The clonotype originates from an adult in good health. V and J are TRBV7-2 and TRBJ2-5; 11 bases map to TRBD2. The CDR3 DNA is TGTGCCAGCAGCCGTAGCGGGAGGGGGGAGACCCAGTACTTC. Protein product: CASSRSGRGETQYF.